The 28 T cell receptor beta chains listed next were all sequenced from one sample in a study of control samples from healthy donors and cancer patients (dated by TCRdb to about 2020). Libraries came from the immunoSEQ multiplex PCR assay. In TCRdb, the immuneACCESS table is reduced to in-frame sequences with V and J assigned. These tables do not hold every clone; where another copy was compared, an unresolved V gene accounts for under half, and the others remain unexplained. This sample is represented by a few hundred thousand clones; over 75% of them were singletons. Approximately 6.3% of the sample is taken by the ten largest. Sequencing input: PBMCs. The receptors come from a man between 35 and 55 years old with head and neck cancer.

In this sample, this clone turned up once. This chain uses TRBV5-6 with TRBJ2-5; D is unclear. CDR3 length equals 13 residues. Germline assignment: CDR1 SGHDT and CDR2 YYEEEE. V gave up 1 base and J gave up 7 bases, with 11 bases separating them. The CDR3 is CASSLSAIRTQYF. The CDR3 coding sequence is TGTGCCAGCAGCTTGTCGGCCATTCGGACCCAGTACTTC.

The chain couples TRBV27 to TRBJ2-7; the D is unclear. Germline CDR1 reads MNHEY; CDR2 reads SMNVEV (reference sequence). V dropped 10 bases and J dropped 3 bases, with 16 bases sitting between them. CDR3 length equals 13 residues. The CDR3 loop reads CATRKGRNYEQYF. As DNA, the CDR3 is TGTGCCACCCGAAAGGGCAGAAACTACGAGCAGTACTTC.

CDR3 sequence: CASSSAEENTEAFF. Here the CDR3 DNA reads TGTGCCAGCAGTTCGGCGGAAGAGAACACTGAAGCTTTCTTT. This sequence joins TRBV6-2 or TRBV6-3 and TRBJ1-1, with D uncertain. Trimming cost V 4 bases and J 1 base, with 10 bases left between them. The CDR3 loop spans 14 amino acids. CDR1 MNHEY and CDR2 SVGEGT come from the germline V gene.

The rearrangement uses TRBV7-9 and TRBJ2-7; D is undetermined. Germline V gene lookup returns CDR1 SEHNR and CDR2 FQNEAQ (reference sequence). V lost 5 bases to trimming and J lost 3 bases, with 14 bases between them. The CDR3 loop spans 14 amino acids. CDR3 sequence (DNA): TGTGCCAGCAGCGCCTATCCTAGGTTCTACGAGCAGTACTTC. The encoded protein is CASSAYPRFYEQYF.

The rearrangement joins TRBV6-2 or TRBV6-3 to TRBJ1-1; D gene uncertain. V lost 2 bases, J lost 5 bases, and 18 bases lay in between. The CDR3 covers 16 residues. CDR1 is MNHEY, CDR2 SVGEGT, per germline. Here the CDR3 reads CASSYGEGTVTTEAFF. The DNA of the CDR3 is TGTGCCAGCAGTTACGGGGAGGGAACTGTTACAACTGAAGCTTTCTTT.

This chain connects TRBV7-6 to TRBJ2-1; 10 bases are a match to TRBD1. This CDR3 region has 16 residues. Losses at the gene ends were 5 bases for V and 6 bases for J; bases not matched to a gene: 10. Germline V gene lookup returns CDR1 SGHVS and CDR2 FNYEAQ. The CDR3 loop reads CASSPKGGTGVNEQFF. For the CDR3, the DNA is TGTGCCAGCAGCCCTAAAGGGGGGACAGGGGTCAATGAGCAGTTCTTC.

The table lists this clone with a few counts. This rearrangement joins TRBV3-1 (or the pseudogene TRBV3-2) to TRBJ1-1; possible D gene TRBD1, 5 bases. Germline V gives CDR1 LGHDT, CDR2 YNNKEL (reference sequence). Trimming cost V 1 base and J 3 bases, with 12 bases left between them. This CDR3 region has 15 residues. The CDR3: CASSQVSREYTEAFF. For the CDR3, the DNA is TGTGCCAGCAGCCAAGTTAGCAGGGAATACACTGAAGCTTTCTTT.

The V gene is TRBV19, the J gene TRBJ1-5; the D gene is possibly TRBD1 (6 bases). The CDR3 totals 18 residues. Trimming took 6 bases from V and 0 from J, leaving 21 bases between them. The germline CDR1 and CDR2 sequences are LNHDA and SQIVND (reference sequence). Written as DNA, the CDR3 is TGTGCCAGTAGAAACAGGGCTATAAGCGTGAATAGCAATCAGCCCCAGCATTTT. Translated: CASRNRAISVNSNQPQHF.

This chain uses TRBV11-2 with TRBJ1-1; D remains ambiguous. Per germline, CDR1 SGHAT and CDR2 FQNNGV. The CDR3 is made up of 14 amino acids. Trimming cost V 4 bases and J 0 bases, with 9 bases left between them. CDR3 protein: CASSSDFLNTEAFF. Here the CDR3 DNA reads TGTGCCAGCAGCTCGGACTTTCTGAACACTGAAGCTTTCTTT.

The chain recombines TRBV6-4 with TRBJ2-3; 9 nucleotides align to TRBD1. In germline, CDR1 is MRHNA, CDR2 SNTAGT. The CDR3 spans 15 residues. The J segment lost 6 bases and the V segment lost 5 bases, leaving 9 bases of the junction unmatched. The DNA for the CDR3 is TGTGCCAGCAGTAGGGACAGGGAGCCTCCGGATACGCAGTATTTT. Translating gives CASSRDREPPDTQYF.

This chain links TRBV7-2 with TRBJ1-1; D is perhaps TRBD1 (5 bases). This CDR3 is built from 14 residues. V was cut by 5 bases and J by 5 bases, with 15 bases left in between. Germline values: CDR1 SGHTA, CDR2 FQGNSA. The CDR3 DNA reads TGTGCCAGCAGCCACCGGGGGGGAGGGACTGAAGCTTTCTTT. As protein: CASSHRGGGTEAFF. Filled out from reference TRBV7-2 and TRBJ1-1, the complete variable domain reads GAGVSQSPSNKVTEKGKDVELRCDPISGHTALYWYRQSLGQGLEFLIYFQGNSAPDKSGLPSDRFSAERTGGSVSTLTIQRTQQEDSAVYLCASSHRGGGTEAFFGQGTRLTVV.

The chain employs TRBV6-2 or TRBV6-3 and TRBJ2-3; D might be TRBD2 (6 bases). Trimming left V 1 base short and J 5 bases short, with 10 bases between. CDR1 is MNHEY and CDR2 is SVGEGT in the germline V gene. There are 14 residues in the CDR3. The CDR3, as DNA: TGTGCCAGCAGTTACTATTTGGAGGGAGATACGCAGTATTTT. It encodes CASSYYLEGDTQYF.

The chain carries TRBV28 and TRBJ2-1; tentative D call: TRBD1 (5 bases). The germline gives CDR1 MDHEN, CDR2 SYDVKM. The CDR3 runs 13 residues. Trimming removed 6 bases from V and 4 bases from J, with 10 bases in between. CDR3 sequence reads: CASRIDSYNEQFF. The CDR3 DNA sequence: TGTGCCAGCAGGATAGACAGTTACAATGAGCAGTTCTTC.

The chain recombines TRBV18 with TRBJ2-5, with TRBD2 as a possible D gene (6 bases). The germline V and J ends were trimmed by 4 bases and 2 bases, with 8 bases remaining between them. The CDR3 has 13 residues. Germline CDR1 and CDR2: KGHSH and LQKENI. The CDR3 nucleotides are TGTGCCAGCTCACTAGCGGTACAAGAGACCCAGTACTTC. Its protein product is CASSLAVQETQYF.

The chain employs TRBV28 and TRBJ1-2; 8 bases agree with TRBD1. Germline lookup yields CDR1 MDHEN and CDR2 SYDVKM. The CDR3 has 11 amino acids. The V segment lost 10 bases and the J segment 9 bases; nucleotides outside the gene matches: 7. Written as DNA, the CDR3 is TGTGCCACACAGGACAGGGTACGCTACACCTTC. It encodes CATQDRVRYTF.

The chain is built from TRBV6-6 and TRBJ2-7; 10 bases align to TRBD1. V gave up 11 bases and J gave up 6 bases; unmatched junction bases: 16. The CDR3 is made up of 15 amino acids. The germline CDR1 and CDR2 sequences are MNHNY and SVGAGI (reference sequence). The CDR3 nucleotides read TGTGCCTCCCAAGGACGGGGACAGGGGTTTTCCGAGCAGTACTTC. Translating gives CASQGRGQGFSEQYF.

This clone was seen only a few times. The rearrangement uses TRBV10-3 and TRBJ1-1; D gene ambiguous. This CDR3 comprises 14 residues. Trimming stripped 10 bases from V and 3 bases from J, with 18 bases between. The germline V gene encodes CDR1 ENHRY and CDR2 SYGVKD. The CDR3 region has the DNA TGTGCCACCTTCTCGGACCGACGTTACACTGAAGCTTTCTTT. It codes for CATFSDRRYTEAFF.

The chain recombines TRBV6-4 with TRBJ2-1; 9 bases fit TRBD2. The CDR3 loop spans 16 amino acids. Per germline, CDR1 MRHNA and CDR2 SNTAGT. The J segment lost 7 bases and the V segment lost 3 bases, leaving 10 bases of the junction unmatched. DNA of the CDR3: TGTGCCAGCAGTGAATACTTTGCGGGAGGGACTAATGAGCAGTTCTTC. This sequence encodes CASSEYFAGGTNEQFF.

The genes are TRBV3-1 (or the pseudogene TRBV3-2) and TRBJ2-1, with 7 positions matching TRBD2. The CDR3 sequence is 14 residues long. Unmatched junction bases numbered 6, after V lost 5 bases and J lost 5 bases. CDR1 LGHDT and CDR2 YNNKEL come from the germline V gene (reference sequence). CDR3 sequence: CASSRSSGNNEQFF. The CDR3 DNA reads as TGTGCCAGCAGCAGGTCTAGCGGAAACAATGAGCAGTTCTTC.

Of note for this clone: This specimen includes other DNA sequences encoding the same CDR3. The chain carries TRBV30 and TRBJ2-7; a weak D match, TRBD1 (5 bases). CDR1 and CDR2 (germline): GTSNPN, SVGIG (reference sequence). Trimming took 0 bases from V and 2 from J, leaving 8 bases between them. This CDR3 is built from 13 residues. The CDR3 reads CAWSVDRAYEQYF. CDR3 DNA sequence: TGTGCCTGGAGTGTAGACAGAGCCTACGAGCAGTACTTC.

The rearrangement uses TRBV4-1 and TRBJ1-4, with D hard to call. This CDR3 is 13 amino acids long. V gave up 1 base and J gave up 8 bases, with 8 bases separating them. Looked up from germline, CDR1 is MGHRA and CDR2 is YSYEKL. The CDR3 region is CASSQVIREKLFF. CDR3 nucleotide sequence: TGCGCCAGCAGCCAAGTTATTCGGGAAAAACTGTTTTTT.

The genes are TRBV10-1 and TRBJ2-7, with 9 bases fitting TRBD2. There are 15 residues in the CDR3. Germline V gene data show CDR1 as WNHNN and CDR2 as SYGVQD (reference sequence). J gave up 3 bases and V 6 bases, and 9 bases lay outside the gene matches. The CDR3 DNA reads as TGCGCCAGCAGGATACCTAGCGGGGACTGCTACGAGCAGTACTTC. Protein product: CASRIPSGDCYEQYF.

The V and J genes are TRBV14 and TRBJ2-5, with 9 bases that match TRBD2. Trimming at V came to 1 base and at J to 5 bases, leaving 8 bases not matched to a gene. The CDR3 length is 16 residues. Germline V CDR1 and CDR2: SGHDN, FVKESK. CDR3 residues: CASSQALAGPWETQYF. CDR3 DNA sequence: TGTGCCAGCAGCCAAGCGCTAGCGGGGCCTTGGGAGACCCAGTACTTC.

This clone was found a few times. The genes are TRBV28 and TRBJ2-2, with 7 nucleotides matching TRBD2. CDR1 is MDHEN, CDR2 SYDVKM, per germline. This CDR3 is built from 16 residues. The ends lost 3 bases at V and 5 bases at J; junction bases unmatched: 9. The chain's CDR3 is CASSFHGGDGTGELFF. CDR3 bases: TGTGCCAGCAGTTTCCATGGGGGGGATGGAACCGGGGAGCTGTTTTTT.

This clone was detected once. The chain carries TRBV7-9 and TRBJ2-7, with 8 nucleotides matching TRBD2. Losses at the gene ends were 1 base for V and 4 bases for J; bases not matched to a gene: 9. CDR3 length equals 16 residues. Germline loops: CDR1 SEHNR, CDR2 FQNEAQ (reference sequence). CDR3 nucleotides: TGTGCCAGCAGCTTAGTAGGTAGCGGGAAAATTTACGAGCAGTACTTC. Protein: CASSLVGSGKIYEQYF.

The chain is built from TRBV7-8 and TRBJ2-7; D unclear. Germline loops: CDR1 SGHVS, CDR2 FQNEAQ. The CDR3 contains 14 residues. V lost 2 bases, J lost 1 base, and 9 bases lay in between. The CDR3 DNA sequence: TGTGCCAGCAGCTTACCGGCGGCGTCCTACGAGCAGTACTTC. Amino acid sequence: CASSLPAASYEQYF. Based on the CDR3 plus reference TRBV7-8 and TRBJ2-7, the full variable domain is GAGVSQSPRYKVAKRGQDVALRCDPISGHVSLFWYQQALGQGPEFLTYFQNEAQLDKSGLPSDRFFAERPEGSVSTLKIQRTQQEDSAVYLCASSLPAASYEQYFGPGTRLTVT.

This chain links TRBV6-6 with TRBJ1-5, with a tentative D call TRBD1 (5 bases). Germline values: CDR1 MNHNY, CDR2 SVGAGI (reference sequence). This CDR3 is 15 amino acids long. V was shortened by 2 bases and J by 2 bases, with 10 bases between the two germline ends. The CDR3 is CASSYVQGGNQPQHF. DNA of the CDR3: TGTGCCAGCAGTTACGTCCAGGGTGGCAATCAGCCCCAGCATTTT.

The J gene is TRBJ1-2, the V gene TRBV29-1; TRBD1 aligns across 7 bases. V lost 6 bases to trimming and J lost 10 bases; unmatched junction nucleotides: 8. Germline lookup yields CDR1 SQVTM and CDR2 ANQGSEA. CDR3 length equals 11 residues. The CDR3 coding sequence is TGCAGCGTCGTCCACAGGGGAGTCTACACCTTC. Translating it yields CSVVHRGVYTF.